These T cell receptor beta chains were read from a single sample in a study of T cells in Graves' hyperthyroidism and ophthalmopathy. TCRdb called the multiplex PCR reads again in MiXCR, with one record for every CDR3 protein. Among approximately 640,000 distinct CDR3 sequences listed, roughly a sixth were seen once. Sequencing was performed on blood. Receptor source: a man between 50 and 59 years old with Graves' hyperthyroidism. Each CDR3 is given with its conserved first and last residue. The D gene is left open where the match is weak. Clone size, where shown, is once, few, many, or a class for clones that have expanded.

>-|-|TRBV19|TRBJ2-7
TGTGCCAGTAGTGCGGGGACTGCGGATTACGAGCAGTACTTC
CASSAGTADYEQYF
>-|many|TRBV24-1|TRBJ2-3
TGTGCCCCTCAAGCCACGGGACGCACAGATACGCAGTATTTT
CAPQATGRTDTQYF
>TRBD2|many|TRBV6-2/TRBV6-3|TRBJ2-5
TGTGCCAGCAGTTACGCGACTAGCGGGCGGAAGACCCAGTACTTC
CASSYATSGRKTQYF
>TRBD1|many|TRBV7-2|TRBJ2-2
TGTGCCAGCAGCCGGAGGGCGACAGGGGCCTTACTCGCGAACACCGGGGAGCTGTTTTTT
CASSRRATGALLANTGELFF
>-|few|TRBV5-1|TRBJ1-2
TGCGCCAGCAGCTACCGGACAGATTTGAACTATGGCTACACCTTC
CASSYRTDLNYGYTF
>TRBD2|many|TRBV20-1|TRBJ2-1
TGCAGTGCCCCCGGGGGGAACCAGCGCTACAATGAGCAGTTCTTC
CSAPGGNQRYNEQFF
>-|-|TRBV19|TRBJ2-7
TGTGCCAGTAGTATAACCGGGACATTTTCCTACGAGCAGTACTTC
CASSITGTFSYEQYF
>TRBD1|-|TRBV20-1|TRBJ1-4
TGCAGTGCTCACAGACAGGGGGCGCCTGAAAAACTGTTTTTT
CSAHRQGAPEKLFF
>TRBD1|many|TRBV10-3|TRBJ2-3
TGTGCCATCAGTGAGTCACGACAGGGGGAGACAGATACGCAGTATTTT
CAISESRQGETDTQYF
>TRBD2|once|TRBV7-3|TRBJ2-3
TGTGCCAGCAGCTTAAGTCTAGCGGTCACAGCTACGCAGTATTTT
CASSLSLAVTATQYF
>-|many|TRBV7-9|TRBJ2-7
TGTGCCAGCAGCTGGGGGCAGGGTGACGAGCAGTACTTC
CASSWGQGDEQYF
>TRBD1|-|TRBV5-1|TRBJ1-2
TGCGCCAGCAGCACCCTACAGGGGCCGCATGGCTACACCTTC
CASSTLQGPHGYTF
>TRBD2|-|TRBV28|TRBJ2-7
TGTGCCAGCACCCGGGGAGGGGCTGGGGAGCAGTACTTC
CASTRGGAGEQYF
>-|-|TRBV27|TRBJ1-1
TGTGCCAGCAGTTTAGTAGGAGCGCCGACTGAAGCTTTCTTT
CASSLVGAPTEAFF
>TRBD1|few|TRBV28|TRBJ2-7
TGTGCCAGCAGATTCGACAGGGAAAAGGCCTACGAGCAGTACTTC
CASRFDREKAYEQYF
>-|many|TRBV18|TRBJ2-2
TGTGCCAGCCCTCGGGGGATTTTTGAAGGAGACACCGGGGAGCTGTTTTTT
CASPRGIFEGDTGELFF
>-|-|TRBV13|TRBJ1-2
TGTGCCAGCAGCTTACAGGGGAAAACCTTAAATAACTATGGCTACACCTTC
CASSLQGKTLNNYGYTF
>-|many|TRBV7-6|TRBJ1-1
TGTGCCAGCAGCAATACCGGGCAGATGAACACTGAAGCTTTCTTT
CASSNTGQMNTEAFF
>-|-|TRBV7-2|TRBJ1-2
TGTGCCAGCAGCTTAGCGAACCCTAACTATGGCTACACCTTC
CASSLANPNYGYTF
>TRBD1|-|TRBV28|TRBJ1-5
TGTGCCAGCAGTTTGTACAGGGGCGCAGGGGGCAATCAGCCCCAGCATTTT
CASSLYRGAGGNQPQHF
>TRBD2|-|TRBV7-9|TRBJ2-7
TGTGCCAGCAGCTCAACTAGCGGGGATTCCTACGAGCAGTACTTC
CASSSTSGDSYEQYF
>-|many|TRBV9|TRBJ1-1
TGTGCCAGCAGCGTAAGCCTCCGGGGGGCCGGTGGGACTGAAGCTTTCTTT
CASSVSLRGAGGTEAFF
>TRBD1|once|TRBV18|TRBJ1-2
TGTGCCAGCTCACCTAAGACAGGGAACTATGGCTACACCTTC
CASSPKTGNYGYTF
>TRBD1|many|TRBV11-2|TRBJ1-2
TGTGCCAGCAGCTTAGATCTAATGGGGACAGGGGGCCCCGCTTATGGCTACACCTTC
CASSLDLMGTGGPAYGYTF
>TRBD1|many|TRBV27|TRBJ1-1
TGTGCCAGCAGTTTATCTCCTAGACAGGGAGGTGACACTGAAGCTTTCTTT
CASSLSPRQGGDTEAFF
>TRBD1|many|TRBV10-3|TRBJ1-1
TGTGCCACCACCGGGACAGGGACCATGAACACTGAAGCTTTCTTT
CATTGTGTMNTEAFF
>-|many|TRBV7-3|TRBJ2-1
TGTGCCAGCAGCTCCTATTCTCGGCCCTACAATGAGCAGTTCTTC
CASSSYSRPYNEQFF
>TRBD1|many|TRBV28|TRBJ2-1
TGTGCCAGCAGTTTATGGGGGACAGTAGACAATGAGCAGTTCTTC
CASSLWGTVDNEQFF
>-|-|TRBV10-2|TRBJ2-7
TGCGCCAGCAGTGAGCCCTCTACCCACGAGCAGTACTTC
CASSEPSTHEQYF
>-|few|TRBV5-6|TRBJ1-2
TGTGCCAGCAGCTTGGCCGGACGGGTCCCTAACTATGGCTACACCTTC
CASSLAGRVPNYGYTF
>-|many|TRBV6-1|TRBJ1-5
TGTGCCAGCAGTACCCTTACCCCATATAGCAATCAGCCCCAGCATTTT
CASSTLTPYSNQPQHF
>-|many|TRBV18|TRBJ1-1
TGTGCCAGCTCACCACCATGGGACACCACTGAAGCTTTCTTT
CASSPPWDTTEAFF
>TRBD2|-|TRBV4-3|TRBJ2-2
TGCGCCAGCAGCCAAGATATCCGACTAGCGGGATGGGGAACCGGGGAGCTGTTTTTT
CASSQDIRLAGWGTGELFF
>-|many|TRBV12-3/TRBV12-4|TRBJ1-6
TGTGCCAGCAGACATACTGAGCAGGGCTTCAATTCACCCCTCCACTTT
CASRHTEQGFNSPLHF
>-|-|TRBV28|TRBJ1-2
TGTGCCAGCAGTCTACGGACGGCCCCGAGTGGCCACACCTTC
CASSLRTAPSGHTF
>TRBD1|many|TRBV28|TRBJ2-2
TGTGCCAGCAGCCCCGGGACAGGGGGACGGGCCGGGGAGCTGTTTTTT
CASSPGTGGRAGELFF
>-|-|TRBV5-1|TRBJ1-2
TGCGCCAGCAGCTTGGCCGGGATCCACTATGGCTACACCTTC
CASSLAGIHYGYTF
>TRBD1|few|TRBV10-3|TRBJ1-3
TGTGCCATCTACGGACAGGGAGGAAACACCATATATTTT
CAIYGQGGNTIYF
>-|-|TRBV29-1|TRBJ2-7
TGCAGCGTTACAGGCGTCGAACGCTCCTACGAGCAGTACTTC
CSVTGVERSYEQYF
>-|many|TRBV3-1|TRBJ2-7
TGTGCCAGCAGCTTGTTCGGGACATCCTCCTACGAGCAGTACTTC
CASSLFGTSSYEQYF
>TRBD1|many|TRBV12-3/TRBV12-4|TRBJ1-2
TGTGCCAGCAGCCTCGACAGGGGGCAAGGAAGAGTGGGGGGCACTTATGGCTACACCTTC
CASSLDRGQGRVGGTYGYTF
>-|many|TRBV5-1|TRBJ1-1
TGCGCCAGCAGCTTCCAGGGCCTTGACGCTGAAGCTTTCTTT
CASSFQGLDAEAFF
>TRBD2|many|TRBV2|TRBJ2-5
TGTGCCAGCAGTGAAGCAGGGACTAGCGGAAAAGAGACCCAGTACTTC
CASSEAGTSGKETQYF